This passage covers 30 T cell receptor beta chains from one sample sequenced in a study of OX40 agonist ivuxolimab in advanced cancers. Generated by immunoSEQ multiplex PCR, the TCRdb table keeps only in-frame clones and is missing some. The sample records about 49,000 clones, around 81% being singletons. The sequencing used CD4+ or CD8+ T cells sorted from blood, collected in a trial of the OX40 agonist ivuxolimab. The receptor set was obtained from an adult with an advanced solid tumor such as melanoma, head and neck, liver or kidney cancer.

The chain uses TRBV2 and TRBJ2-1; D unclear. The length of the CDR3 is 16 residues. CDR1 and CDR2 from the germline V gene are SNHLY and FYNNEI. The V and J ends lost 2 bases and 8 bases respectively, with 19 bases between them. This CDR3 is CASSEPFGSTGDEQFF. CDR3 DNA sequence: TGTGCCAGCAGTGAACCTTTCGGGTCGACCGGCGATGAGCAGTTCTTC.

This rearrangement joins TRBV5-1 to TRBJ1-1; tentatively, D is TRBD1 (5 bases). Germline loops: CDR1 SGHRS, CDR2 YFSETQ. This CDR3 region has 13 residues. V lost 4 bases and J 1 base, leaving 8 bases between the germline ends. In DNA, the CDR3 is TGCGCCAGCAGCGCGGACACGAACACTGAAGCTTTCTTT. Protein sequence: CASSADTNTEAFF.

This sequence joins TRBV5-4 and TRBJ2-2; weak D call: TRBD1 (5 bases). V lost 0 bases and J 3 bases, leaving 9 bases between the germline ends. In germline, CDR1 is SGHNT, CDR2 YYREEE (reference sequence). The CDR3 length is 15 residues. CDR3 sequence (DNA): TGTGCCAGCAGCTTGGGGGGCGCCGACACCGGGGAGCTGTTTTTT. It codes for CASSLGGADTGELFF.

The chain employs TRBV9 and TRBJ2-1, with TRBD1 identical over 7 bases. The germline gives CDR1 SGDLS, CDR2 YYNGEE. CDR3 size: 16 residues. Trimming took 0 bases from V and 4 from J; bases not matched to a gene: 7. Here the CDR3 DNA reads TGTGCCAGCAGCGTAGAGAGACAGGGTGAATACAATGAGCAGTTCTTC. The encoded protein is CASSVERQGEYNEQFF.

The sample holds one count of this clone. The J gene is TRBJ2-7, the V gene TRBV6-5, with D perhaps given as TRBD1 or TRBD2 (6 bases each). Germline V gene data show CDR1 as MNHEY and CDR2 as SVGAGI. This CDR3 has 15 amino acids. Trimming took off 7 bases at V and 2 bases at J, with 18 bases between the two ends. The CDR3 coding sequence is TGTGCCAGCACCACGGAGGGGGTCGCCCCCTACGAGCAGTACTTC. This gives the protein CASTTEGVAPYEQYF.

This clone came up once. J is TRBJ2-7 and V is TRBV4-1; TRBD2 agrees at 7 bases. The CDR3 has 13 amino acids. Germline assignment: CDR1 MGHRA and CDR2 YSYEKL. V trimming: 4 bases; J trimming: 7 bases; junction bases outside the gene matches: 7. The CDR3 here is CASSPLPGGEQYF. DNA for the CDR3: TGCGCCAGCAGCCCCCTACCGGGGGGAGAGCAGTACTTC.

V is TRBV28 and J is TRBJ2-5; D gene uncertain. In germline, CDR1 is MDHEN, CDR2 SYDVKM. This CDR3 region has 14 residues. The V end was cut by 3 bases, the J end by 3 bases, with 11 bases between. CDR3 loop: CASSFNSREETQYF. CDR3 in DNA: TGTGCCAGCAGTTTCAATTCCCGGGAAGAGACCCAGTACTTC. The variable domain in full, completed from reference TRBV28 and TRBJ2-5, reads DVKVTQSSRYLVKRTGEKVFLECVQDMDHENMFWYRQDPGLGLRLIYFSYDVKMKEKGDIPEGYSVSREKKERFSLILESASTNQTSMYLCASSFNSREETQYFGPGTRLLVL.

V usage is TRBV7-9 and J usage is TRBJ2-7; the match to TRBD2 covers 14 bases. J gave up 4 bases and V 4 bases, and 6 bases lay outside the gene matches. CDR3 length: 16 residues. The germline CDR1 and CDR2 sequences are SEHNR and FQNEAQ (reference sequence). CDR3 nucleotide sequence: TGTGCCAGCAGCTCGGGACTAGCGGGAGAAGTATACGAGCAGTACTTC. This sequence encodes CASSSGLAGEVYEQYF.

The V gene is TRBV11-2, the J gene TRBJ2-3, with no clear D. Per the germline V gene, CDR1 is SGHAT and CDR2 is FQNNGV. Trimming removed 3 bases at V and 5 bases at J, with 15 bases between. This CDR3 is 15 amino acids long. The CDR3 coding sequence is TGTGCCAGCAGCTTCGACCTTGGATTTAGAGATACGCAGTATTTT. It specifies CASSFDLGFRDTQYF.

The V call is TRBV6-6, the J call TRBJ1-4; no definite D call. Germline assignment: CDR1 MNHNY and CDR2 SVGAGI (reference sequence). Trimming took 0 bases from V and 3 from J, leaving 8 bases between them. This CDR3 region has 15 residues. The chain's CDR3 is CASSYSNAANEKLFF. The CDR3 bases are TGTGCCAGCAGTTACTCGAACGCGGCTAATGAAAAACTGTTTTTT.

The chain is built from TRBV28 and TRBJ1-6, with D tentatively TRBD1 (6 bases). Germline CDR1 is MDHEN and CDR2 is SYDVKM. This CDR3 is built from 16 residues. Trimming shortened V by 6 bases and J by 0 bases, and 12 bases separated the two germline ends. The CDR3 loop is CASSYTGSSYNSPLHF. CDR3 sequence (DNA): TGTGCCAGCAGCTACACAGGGAGCTCCTATAATTCACCCCTCCACTTT. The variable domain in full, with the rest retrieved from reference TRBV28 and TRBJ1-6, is DVKVTQSSRYLVKRTGEKVFLECVQDMDHENMFWYRQDPGLGLRLIYFSYDVKMKEKGDIPEGYSVSREKKERFSLILESASTNQTSMYLCASSYTGSSYNSPLHFGNGTRLTVT.

The CDR3 region is CASSRASEGDAEAFF. DNA of the CDR3: TGTGCCAGCAGCCGAGCCAGCGAGGGGGACGCTGAAGCTTTCTTT. The V gene is TRBV7-9, the J gene TRBJ1-1; possibly TRBD1 for D (6 bases). Trimming took off 5 bases at V and 6 bases at J, with 19 bases between the two ends. CDR3 length: 15 residues. The V gene's germline CDR1 is SEHNR and CDR2 FQNEAQ (reference sequence).

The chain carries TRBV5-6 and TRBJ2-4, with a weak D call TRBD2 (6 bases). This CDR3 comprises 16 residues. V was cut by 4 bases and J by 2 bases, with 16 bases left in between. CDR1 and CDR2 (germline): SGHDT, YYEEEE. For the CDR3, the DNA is TGTGCCAGCAGCACGGGAGCCTCGGGACCCAAAAACATTCAGTACTTC. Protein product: CASSTGASGPKNIQYF. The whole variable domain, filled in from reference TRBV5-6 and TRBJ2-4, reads DAGVTQSPTHLIKTRGQQVTLRCSPKSGHDTVSWYQQALGQGPQFIFQYYEEEERQRGNFPDRFSGHQFPNYSSELNVNALLLGDSALYLCASSTGASGPKNIQYFGAGTRLSVL.

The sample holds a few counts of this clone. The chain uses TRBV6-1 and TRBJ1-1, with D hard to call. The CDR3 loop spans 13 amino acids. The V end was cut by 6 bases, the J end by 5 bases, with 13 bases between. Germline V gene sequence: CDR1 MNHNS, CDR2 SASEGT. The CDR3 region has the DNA TGTGCCAGCAGGTCATTGGGCATGACTGAAGCTTTCTTT. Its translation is CASRSLGMTEAFF.

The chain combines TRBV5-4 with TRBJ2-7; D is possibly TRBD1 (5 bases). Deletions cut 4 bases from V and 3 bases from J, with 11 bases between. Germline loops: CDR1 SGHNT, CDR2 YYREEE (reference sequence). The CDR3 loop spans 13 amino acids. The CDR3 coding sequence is TGTGCCAGCAGCCTGCAGGGTAGCTACGAGCAGTACGTC. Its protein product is CASSLQGSYEQYV.

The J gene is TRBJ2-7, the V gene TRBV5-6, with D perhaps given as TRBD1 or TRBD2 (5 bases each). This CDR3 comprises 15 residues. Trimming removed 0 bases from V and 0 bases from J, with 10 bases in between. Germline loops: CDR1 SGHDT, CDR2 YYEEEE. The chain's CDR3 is CASSLDGAGSYEQYF. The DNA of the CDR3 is TGTGCCAGCAGCTTGGACGGGGCGGGCTCCTACGAGCAGTACTTC. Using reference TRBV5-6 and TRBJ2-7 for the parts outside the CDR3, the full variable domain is DAGVTQSPTHLIKTRGQQVTLRCSPKSGHDTVSWYQQALGQGPQFIFQYYEEEERQRGNFPDRFSGHQFPNYSSELNVNALLLGDSALYLCASSLDGAGSYEQYFGPGTRLTVT.

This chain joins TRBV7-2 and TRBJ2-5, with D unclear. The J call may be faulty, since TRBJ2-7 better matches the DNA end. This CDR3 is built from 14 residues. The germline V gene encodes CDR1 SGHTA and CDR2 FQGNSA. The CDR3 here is CASSLGGHSYEQYF. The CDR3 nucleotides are TGTGCCAGCAGCTTGGGCGGTCACTCCTACGAGCAGTACTTC.

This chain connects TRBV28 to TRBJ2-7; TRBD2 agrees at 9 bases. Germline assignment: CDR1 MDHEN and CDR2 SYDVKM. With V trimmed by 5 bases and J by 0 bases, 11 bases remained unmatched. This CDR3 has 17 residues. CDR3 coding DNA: TGTGCCAGCAGTCCGGGACTAGCCCCCGTCGTCTCCTACGAGCAGTACTTC. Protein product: CASSPGLAPVVSYEQYF.

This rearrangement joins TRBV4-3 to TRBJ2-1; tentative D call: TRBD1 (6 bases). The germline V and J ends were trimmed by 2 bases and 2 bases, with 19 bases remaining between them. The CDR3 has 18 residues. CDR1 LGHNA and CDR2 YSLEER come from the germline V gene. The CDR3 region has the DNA TGCGCCAGCAGCCAACAAGATTCCGGGACACTCCCCTACAATGAGCAGTTCTTC. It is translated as CASSQQDSGTLPYNEQFF.

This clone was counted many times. As DNA, the CDR3 is TGTGCCAGCAGTTTCGTGTCCAACTATGGCTACACCTTC. It yields the protein CASSFVSNYGYTF. The J gene is TRBJ1-2, the V gene TRBV28; no firm D call. V was trimmed by 3 bases and J by 2 bases, leaving 7 bases between them. This CDR3 is built from 13 residues. Germline values: CDR1 MDHEN, CDR2 SYDVKM.

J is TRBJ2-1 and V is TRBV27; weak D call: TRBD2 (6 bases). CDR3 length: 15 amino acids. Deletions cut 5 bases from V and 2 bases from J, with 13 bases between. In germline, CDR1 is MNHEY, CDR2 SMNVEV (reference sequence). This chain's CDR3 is CASSGSGPAYNEQFF. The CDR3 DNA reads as TGTGCCAGCAGTGGGAGCGGGCCAGCCTACAATGAGCAGTTCTTC.

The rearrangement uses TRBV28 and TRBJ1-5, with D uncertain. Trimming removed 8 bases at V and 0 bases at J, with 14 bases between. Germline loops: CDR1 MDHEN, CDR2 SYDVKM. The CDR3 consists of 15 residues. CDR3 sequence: CASQRNLYSNQPQHF. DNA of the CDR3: TGTGCCAGCCAAAGAAACTTATATAGCAATCAGCCCCAGCATTTT. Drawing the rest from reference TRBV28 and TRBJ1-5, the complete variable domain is DVKVTQSSRYLVKRTGEKVFLECVQDMDHENMFWYRQDPGLGLRLIYFSYDVKMKEKGDIPEGYSVSREKKERFSLILESASTNQTSMYLCASQRNLYSNQPQHFGDGTRLSIL.

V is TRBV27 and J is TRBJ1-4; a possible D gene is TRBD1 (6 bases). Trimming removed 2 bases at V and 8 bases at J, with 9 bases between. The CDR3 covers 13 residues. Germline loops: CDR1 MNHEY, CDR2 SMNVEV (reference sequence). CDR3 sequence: CASSLQGNEKLFF. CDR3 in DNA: TGTGCCAGCAGTTTACAGGGGAACGAAAAACTGTTTTTT.

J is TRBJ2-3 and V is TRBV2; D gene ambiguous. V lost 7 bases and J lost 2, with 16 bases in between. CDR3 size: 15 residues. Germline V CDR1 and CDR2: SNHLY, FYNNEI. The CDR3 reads CASNGVPSDTDTQYF. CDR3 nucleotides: TGTGCCAGCAATGGGGTCCCGAGTGACACAGATACGCAGTATTTT.

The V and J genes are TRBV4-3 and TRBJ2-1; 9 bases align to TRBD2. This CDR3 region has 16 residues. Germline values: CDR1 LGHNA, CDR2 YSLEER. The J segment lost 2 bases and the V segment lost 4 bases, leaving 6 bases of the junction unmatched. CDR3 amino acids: CASSPLWTSAYNEQFF. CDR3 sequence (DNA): TGCGCCAGCAGCCCCCTTTGGACTAGCGCCTACAATGAGCAGTTCTTC.

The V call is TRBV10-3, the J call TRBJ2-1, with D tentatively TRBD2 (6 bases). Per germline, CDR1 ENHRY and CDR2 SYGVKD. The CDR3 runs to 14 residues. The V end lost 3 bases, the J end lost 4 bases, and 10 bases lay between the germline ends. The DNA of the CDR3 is TGTGCCATCAGTGACGGGAGTGATTACAATGAGCAGTTCTTC. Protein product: CAISDGSDYNEQFF.

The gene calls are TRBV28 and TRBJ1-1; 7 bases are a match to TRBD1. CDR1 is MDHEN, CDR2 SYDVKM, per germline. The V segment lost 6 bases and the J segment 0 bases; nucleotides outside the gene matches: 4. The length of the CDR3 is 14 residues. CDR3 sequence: CASSPDRMNTEAFF. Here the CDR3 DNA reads TGTGCCAGCAGCCCGGACAGGATGAACACTGAAGCTTTCTTT.

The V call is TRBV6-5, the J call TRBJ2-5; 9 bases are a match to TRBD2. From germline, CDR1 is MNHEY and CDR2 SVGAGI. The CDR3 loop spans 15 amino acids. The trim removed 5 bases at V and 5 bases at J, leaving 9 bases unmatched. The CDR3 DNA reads TGTGCCAGCAGTACCCAGCGGGGGGCGGGGGAGACCCAGTACTTC. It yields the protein CASSTQRGAGETQYF.

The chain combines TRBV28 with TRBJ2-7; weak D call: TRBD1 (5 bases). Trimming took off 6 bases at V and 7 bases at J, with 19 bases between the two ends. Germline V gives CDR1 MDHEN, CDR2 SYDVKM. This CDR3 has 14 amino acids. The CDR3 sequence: CASSPDIWPGEQYV. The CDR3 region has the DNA TGTGCCAGCAGCCCGGACATATGGCCCGGGGAGCAGTACGTC.

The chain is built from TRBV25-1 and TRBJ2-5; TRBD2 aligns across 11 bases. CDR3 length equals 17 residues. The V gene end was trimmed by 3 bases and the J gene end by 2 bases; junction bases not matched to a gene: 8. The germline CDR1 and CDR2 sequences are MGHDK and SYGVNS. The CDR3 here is CASSDPTSGGLQETQYF. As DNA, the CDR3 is TGTGCCAGCAGTGACCCCACTAGCGGGGGACTTCAAGAGACCCAGTACTTC.